The entry below gives a single TCR beta chain sequence along with its context. Its antigen is unidentified. The data originate from a study of cytomegalovirus exposure and HLA in healthy donors. Whole-study findings and limits: The study found most TCR sequences rare, yet found some public TCRs in many donors. Reports credit the classifier with highly specific, highly sensitive diagnosis of cytomegalovirus status.

The primer mix had 60 Vbeta and 13 Jbeta primers. Some clones are missing from TCRdb's copy, which holds only in-frame ones; the method was immunoSEQ multiplex PCR. The profile shows roughly 120,000 clones, approximately 8% of them singletons. The TCR sequence derives from a woman aged 40 to 55 in good health and CMV-seropositive. Input material: PBMCs.

The CDR3 sequence: CASSARRGTNTGELFF. In DNA, the CDR3 is TGCGCCAGCAGCGCCCGTCGGGGAACGAACACCGGGGAGCTGTTTTTT. The chain employs TRBV5-1 and TRBJ2-2; possible D gene TRBD2, 5 bases. Germline CDR1 reads SGHRS; CDR2 reads YFSETQ. The CDR3 is 16 residues long. Trimming shortened V by 4 bases and J by 0 bases, and 13 bases separated the two germline ends.